These T cell receptor beta chains were read from a single sample in a study of shared clonotypes between healthy human individuals. Libraries were prepared by immunoSEQ multiplex PCR; TCRdb keeps only in-frame clonotypes and omits some of them. Among a few million clones listed, more than 85% were seen once. Sequences were obtained from naive CD4+ T cells from PBMCs. The receptors here all came from a man between 18 and 35 years old in good health. Some clones in this sample may be carry-over from other donors' samples. Both conserved end residues are part of each CDR3. A D gene is named only where the DNA matches it firmly. Only some rows state a clone size, as once, few, many or a class for expanded clones.

clone_size: -
d_call: -
j_call: TRBJ2-4
v_call: TRBV19
cdr3_nt: TGTGCCAGTAGTACGGCTGCCAGAAGAAACATTCAGTACTTC
cdr3_aa: CASSTAARRNIQYF

clone_size: -
d_call: TRBD1
j_call: TRBJ1-5
v_call: TRBV2
cdr3_nt: TGTGCCAGCAGTGAAATAGGACAGGGGGGATATAGCAATCAGCCCCAGCATTTT
cdr3_aa: CASSEIGQGGYSNQPQHF

clone_size: -
d_call: -
j_call: TRBJ1-2
v_call: TRBV9
cdr3_nt: TGTGCCAGCAGCTTAGGGATCGTCGGGTCGGCAAACTATGGCTACACCTTC
cdr3_aa: CASSLGIVGSANYGYTF

clone_size: -
d_call: -
j_call: TRBJ2-7
v_call: TRBV12-5
cdr3_nt: TGTGCTAGTGCCCTGGGGGCGGGGGAGCAGTACTTC
cdr3_aa: CASALGAGEQYF

clone_size: once
d_call: -
j_call: TRBJ2-3
v_call: TRBV29-1
cdr3_nt: TGCAGCGTTACTGGGGGGCCTGGACGTCCTGCTAGCACAGATACGCAGTATTTT
cdr3_aa: CSVTGGPGRPASTDTQYF

clone_size: once
d_call: TRBD1
j_call: TRBJ2-1
v_call: TRBV5-1
cdr3_nt: TGCGCCAGCAACCTCCGGGACAGGGGCAACAATGAGCAGTTCTTC
cdr3_aa: CASNLRDRGNNEQFF

clone_size: -
d_call: -
j_call: TRBJ2-1
v_call: TRBV5-1
cdr3_nt: TGCGCCAGCAGCTTGGAGGTCTTCTCCAATGAGCAGTTCTTC
cdr3_aa: CASSLEVFSNEQFF

clone_size: -
d_call: TRBD2
j_call: TRBJ2-5
v_call: TRBV5-8
cdr3_nt: TGTGCCAGCGGTCCTGCAGGCACCGGACTAGCGGGAGCACAAGAGACCCAGTACTTC
cdr3_aa: CASGPAGTGLAGAQETQYF

clone_size: -
d_call: -
j_call: TRBJ1-2
v_call: TRBV28
cdr3_nt: TGTGCCACCCCGGGGGTTGACTATGGCTACACCTTC
cdr3_aa: CATPGVDYGYTF

clone_size: -
d_call: -
j_call: TRBJ1-4
v_call: TRBV9
cdr3_nt: TGTGCCAGCAGCGGAATGGGCCCGGCCAAACTGTTTTTT
cdr3_aa: CASSGMGPAKLFF

clone_size: -
d_call: -
j_call: TRBJ2-5
v_call: TRBV29-1
cdr3_nt: TGCAGCGCGGGGGACACTATCGAGACCCAGTACTTC
cdr3_aa: CSAGDTIETQYF

clone_size: -
d_call: TRBD1
j_call: TRBJ2-3
v_call: TRBV7-2
cdr3_nt: TGTGCCAGCAGCTTAGCAGGGGGCAATACGCAGTATTTT
cdr3_aa: CASSLAGGNTQYF

clone_size: -
d_call: TRBD2
j_call: TRBJ2-5
v_call: TRBV2
cdr3_nt: TGTGCCAGCAGTGTCACGGGAGGGCCCGAGACCCAGTACTTC
cdr3_aa: CASSVTGGPETQYF

clone_size: -
d_call: -
j_call: TRBJ1-1
v_call: TRBV10-3
cdr3_nt: TGTGCCATCAGTGGCCAACAGGGACTGAGCACTGAAGCTTTCTTT
cdr3_aa: CAISGQQGLSTEAFF

clone_size: -
d_call: -
j_call: TRBJ1-4
v_call: TRBV28
cdr3_nt: TGTGCCAGCAGCCCGGGGCAAGTTAATGAAAAACTGTTTTTT
cdr3_aa: CASSPGQVNEKLFF

clone_size: -
d_call: -
j_call: TRBJ2-3
v_call: TRBV5-1
cdr3_nt: TGCGCCAGCAGCCCGCGGACAGCCACAGATACGCAGTATTTT
cdr3_aa: CASSPRTATDTQYF

clone_size: -
d_call: -
j_call: TRBJ2-3
v_call: TRBV19
cdr3_nt: TGTGCCAGTAGTATAGCGGGGGCGTCGGCAGATACGCAGTATTTT
cdr3_aa: CASSIAGASADTQYF

clone_size: -
d_call: -
j_call: TRBJ1-1
v_call: TRBV19
cdr3_nt: TGTGCCAGTAGTATGGACCGAGGTTTTCCTGAAGCTTTCTTT
cdr3_aa: CASSMDRGFPEAFF

clone_size: -
d_call: -
j_call: TRBJ1-2
v_call: TRBV11-1
cdr3_nt: TGTGCCAGCAGCCCGGAGAGACAGGCTTTTCATGGCTACACCTTC
cdr3_aa: CASSPERQAFHGYTF

clone_size: -
d_call: TRBD2
j_call: TRBJ2-7
v_call: TRBV7-2
cdr3_nt: TGTGCCAGCAGCTTAGGGACTAGCGTTTCCTACGAGCAGTACTTC
cdr3_aa: CASSLGTSVSYEQYF

clone_size: once
d_call: -
j_call: TRBJ1-2
v_call: TRBV6-5
cdr3_nt: TGTGCCAGCAGTTTCGCAGGGGCTGGCTACACCTTC
cdr3_aa: CASSFAGAGYTF

clone_size: -
d_call: -
j_call: TRBJ1-1
v_call: TRBV5-1
cdr3_nt: TGCGCCAGCAGCTTGTCGGTGGAGAACACTGAAGCTTTCTTT
cdr3_aa: CASSLSVENTEAFF

clone_size: -
d_call: TRBD1
j_call: TRBJ2-7
v_call: TRBV5-5
cdr3_nt: TGTGCCAGCAGCTTTCTTCGAGGACAGGGGGCTTACGAGCAGTACTTC
cdr3_aa: CASSFLRGQGAYEQYF

clone_size: -
d_call: -
j_call: TRBJ2-1
v_call: TRBV5-1
cdr3_nt: TGCGCCAGCAGCGGGGCTAGTATCGATGAGCAGTTCTTC
cdr3_aa: CASSGASIDEQFF

clone_size: -
d_call: -
j_call: TRBJ2-5
v_call: TRBV10-3
cdr3_nt: TGTGCCATCAGTCCTGTCACGCGTGAGACCCAGTACTTC
cdr3_aa: CAISPVTRETQYF

clone_size: once
d_call: TRBD2
j_call: TRBJ2-7
v_call: TRBV5-1
cdr3_nt: TGCGCCAGCAGCTTAAGCGGGAGTTCCTACGAGCAGTACTTC
cdr3_aa: CASSLSGSSYEQYF

clone_size: -
d_call: -
j_call: TRBJ2-5
v_call: TRBV11-2
cdr3_nt: TGTGCCAGCAGCTTATTGAGGATGACTCAAGAGACCCAGTACTTC
cdr3_aa: CASSLLRMTQETQYF

clone_size: -
d_call: TRBD2
j_call: TRBJ2-2
v_call: TRBV28
cdr3_nt: TGTGCCAGCAGTTCAGCGGGAGGGCAAACCGGGGAGCTGTTTTTT
cdr3_aa: CASSSAGGQTGELFF

clone_size: -
d_call: -
j_call: TRBJ2-6
v_call: TRBV11-2
cdr3_nt: TGTGCCAGCACCGACGTGGTCTCTGGGGCCAACGTCCTGACTTTC
cdr3_aa: CASTDVVSGANVLTF

clone_size: -
d_call: -
j_call: TRBJ2-5
v_call: TRBV9
cdr3_nt: TGTGCCAGCAGCGCGGGACCGCTCCAAGAGACCCAGTACTTC
cdr3_aa: CASSAGPLQETQYF

clone_size: -
d_call: TRBD2
j_call: TRBJ2-3
v_call: TRBV29-1
cdr3_nt: TGCAGCGCCCTGCTCCGGGGGGTCACAGATACGCAGTATTTT
cdr3_aa: CSALLRGVTDTQYF